What follows describes a single T cell receptor beta chain. It was with 60 Vbeta and 13 Jbeta primers that the PCR ran. Method: immunoSEQ multiplex PCR; TCRdb's copy keeps in-frame clones and lacks some. The table records 100,000 to 150,000 clones, roughly 82% of them present only once. These data come from a study of cytomegalovirus exposure and HLA in healthy donors. Between the trimmed V and J ends, which lost 0 bases and 6 bases, there was a span of 8 bases. Per the germline V gene, CDR1 is SGHRS and CDR2 is YFSETQ. The CDR3 is 13 residues long. The rearrangement links TRBV5-1 to TRBJ2-3; D possibly corresponds to TRBD1 (6 bases). The sequenced material came from PBMCs. The receptor was derived from a human donor in good health. CDR3 in amino acids: CASSLGDMDTQYF. CDR3 DNA sequence: TGCGCCAGCAGCTTGGGGGACATGGATACGCAGTATTTT.